This entry describes one TCR beta chain. The data stem from a study of T-cell memory formation after mild COVID-19. TCRdb analysed the 5' RACE reads with MiXCR anew, one entry per CDR3 protein. The profile shows a few hundred thousand distinct CDR3 sequences, around 8% of them singletons. This CDR3 region has 14 residues. Between the trimmed V and J ends, which lost 7 bases and 4 bases, there was a span of 18 bases. Germline CDR1 is SQVTM and CDR2 is ANQGSEA. The sequenced material came from PBMCs or a T cell subset sorted from them (not recorded which). The rearrangement links TRBV29-1 to TRBJ2-3, with D perhaps TRBD1 (6 bases). The receptor comes from a man younger than 35 who had mild COVID-19 (a few samples of this study predate the infection). Cell type and time point are not known. CDR3 protein: CSATRTGFADTQYF. CDR3 nucleotide sequence: TGCAGCGCAACTCGAACAGGGTTCGCAGATACGCAGTATTTT.